This TCR beta chain was observed in a study of T cells in Graves' hyperthyroidism and ophthalmopathy. Diagnoses were made from clinical symptoms, serum measures (thyroxine and TRAb), thyroid ultrasound and orbital computed tomography. This clonotype was observed a few times. Its target is not known. Study-level points and caveats: From stable hyperthyroidism, ophthalmopathy was set apart by a 13 V-J model. Most thyroid clonotypes with frequency above 0.001 were detected in blood.

The V gene's germline CDR1 is SGHNT and CDR2 YENEEA. The CDR3 sequence is 15 residues long. Trimming removed 1 base from V and 6 bases from J, with 13 bases in between. Regions amplified from RNA transcripts were the TCR beta CDR3 regions. A first-round RT-PCR of the TCR CDR3 used the HTBI primer set. TCRdb processed the multiplex PCR reads anew with MiXCR; each CDR3 protein has one entry. Here the sample spans fewer than 400,000 distinct CDR3 sequences, 25% being singletons. Specimen: blood. The chain employs TRBV11-3 and TRBJ2-1; no firm D call. This TCR was recovered from a man over 45 with Graves' hyperthyroidism. The CDR3 reads CASSLGVGQSNEQFF. The CDR3, as DNA: TGTGCCAGCAGCTTAGGAGTCGGCCAAAGCAATGAGCAGTTCTTC.